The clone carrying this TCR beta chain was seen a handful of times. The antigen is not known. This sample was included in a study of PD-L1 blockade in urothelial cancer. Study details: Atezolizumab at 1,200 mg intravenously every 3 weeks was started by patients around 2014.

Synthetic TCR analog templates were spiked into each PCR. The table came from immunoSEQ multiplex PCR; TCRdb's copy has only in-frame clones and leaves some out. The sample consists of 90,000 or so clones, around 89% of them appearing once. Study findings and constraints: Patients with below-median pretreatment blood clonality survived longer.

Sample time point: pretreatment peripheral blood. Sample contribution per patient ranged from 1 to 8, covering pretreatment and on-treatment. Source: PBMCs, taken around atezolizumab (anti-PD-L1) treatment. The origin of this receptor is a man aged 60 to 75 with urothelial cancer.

CDR3 loop: CASSPSWGLYSPLHF. CDR3 sequence (DNA): TGTGCCAGCAGCCCCTCCTGGGGGCTTTATTCACCCCTCCACTTT. The gene calls are TRBV7-8 and TRBJ1-6; TRBD1 is a possible D gene (6 bases). This CDR3 region has 15 residues. Germline CDR1 is SGHVS and CDR2 is FQNEAQ. Deletions cut 5 bases from V and 8 bases from J, with 16 bases between.